What follows describes a single T cell receptor beta chain. The antigen is undetermined. The entry originates in a study of regulatory T cells in long-lasting Graves disease. Findings of the study overall: TCR diversity in persistent Graves' patients was below that of newly diagnosed ones. Persistent disease preferred TRBV28, TRBJ1-2 and TRBJ2-5.

Time point reported: newly diagnosed GD, antithyroid drugs for less than 3 months. Researchers made the TCR library from RNA that was extracted from PBMCs. Germline CDR1 MGHRA, CDR2 YSYEKL. V shed 4 bases and J shed 0 bases, with 16 bases lying between them. CDR3 length: 17 residues. Assembly of TCR beta libraries relied on iRepertoire HTBI primers together with Arm-PCR of CDR3 regions. TCRdb passed the multiplex PCR reads through MiXCR, listing each CDR3 protein once. The sample has almost 450,000 distinct CDR3 sequences, about 15% seen once. These data were also reused for a study on T cells in Graves' hyperthyroidism and ophthalmopathy.

The sequencing used peripheral blood mononuclear cells (PBMCs), collected at new diagnosis, from a patient treated with antithyroid drugs. J is TRBJ1-5 and V is TRBV4-1; D is undetermined. This clonotype was obtained from a woman in her 30s with Graves disease. CDR3 coding DNA: TGCGCCAGCAGCCCAACAGCCACTGACTATAGCAATCAGCCCCAGCATTTT. This codes for CASSPTATDYSNQPQHF.